Detailed here is one TCR beta chain. Its binding antigen is unknown. Base qualities are not provided; no much larger clone lies one nucleotide away. Inclusive of the bounding cysteine and phenylalanine, the CDR3 is 15 residues long. CDR3 DNA is the only sequence kept; it has 45 bases, read in frame from the first base. V ends up 8 bases short and J 4 bases short, with an unmatched junction base count of 8. Based on the germline V gene (reference sequence), the CDR1 and CDR2 sequences are LNHDA and SQIVND. This sample stems from a study of T cells after yellow fever vaccination (dated by TCRdb to the late 2010s). Looking at the study overall: Libraries from fractions with low cell numbers were prepared with the SMART-Seq v4 Ultra Low Input RNA kit. To follow T-cell clones before and after primary and booster YFV17D yellow fever vaccination, bulk TCR alpha and beta repertoires were sequenced over time. Two healthy male donors, one aged 18 to 29 and one aged 30 to 40 years, were included in the cohort. Blood samples were taken at several timepoints before and after primary and secondary immunization, and bulk PBMC replicates and cell subsets were isolated. What the authors observed across the whole study: A small fraction of clonotypes appeared in both the CD4 and CD8 compartments, likely as a result of convergent recombination. Computational filtering was required because FACS-sorted repertoires could contain abundant contaminating clonotypes from the bulk population. The study included only a couple of donors, which limits how far the findings can be generalized. After the booster, most clones that had expanded after primary vaccination were detected again (around 97% of CD4 and over 75% of CD8), suggesting broad maintenance of memory. Compared with the primary T-cell response, the secondary T-cell response was weaker but faster, peaking on day 5 rather than day 15.

The label giving this sample's treatment or condition can be read as: live attenuated yellow fever vaccine strain. At each blood-draw timepoint, two biological replicates of bulk PBMCs were obtained. A standard Ficoll-Paque protocol was used to isolate PBMCs from peripheral blood. TriZol was used to extract RNA from bulk PBMCs, CD4 and CD8 fractions, and dextramer-positive and dextramer-negative fractions. TCR cDNA was synthesized by 5'RACE template switching, through which a universal primer site and unique molecular identifiers were introduced. Priming of cDNA synthesis was performed from both the TCR alpha and TCR beta constant segments. Library amplification involved two PCR steps, and the second step added sample barcodes and sequencing adapters. Libraries were sequenced on Illumina HiSeq 2500 (2x100 bp) or NovaSeq (2x150 bp). As for the original processing: Reads were demultiplexed and collapsed into UMI consensus sequences with MIGEC, and V(D)J alignment was performed with MiXCR. Using edgeR on replicate PBMC samples, clonotypes were called vaccine-responding if FDR was below 0.01 and the log2 fold change was above 5 up to day 15. Each bulk clonotype received a CD4 or CD8 identity based on whether the sequenced CD4 or CD8 repertoire contained that clonotype at higher abundance. The public reads were run again by TCRdb, first through fastp at Q25 and then through MiXCR, and only productive beta chains were kept. Records with the same CDR3 protein are collapsed into one entry carrying the most frequent genes and DNA. The V and J calls and clone size are TCRdb's, not the authors'. The sample includes around 340,000 distinct CDR3 sequences, with about 9.5% observed a single time. The ten largest clones take up roughly 18% of the sample.

The sequencing used PBMCs, collected on the day of the first yellow fever vaccination. The receptor chain draws on TRBV19 and TRBJ2-2, with TRBD1 matching 9 junction bases. This TCR came from a man between 18 and 35 years old who received the YFV17D yellow fever vaccine. The DNA is as follows: TGTGCCAGTGATAACAGGGGGCTAAGCACCGGGGAGCTGTTTTTT. This encodes CASDNRGLSTGELFF. With the portions outside the CDR3 filled from the reference TRBV19 and TRBJ2-2 genes, the complete variable region becomes DGGITQSPKYLFRKEGQNVTLSCEQNLNHDAMYWYRQDPGQGLRLIYYSQIVNDFQKGDIAEGYSVSREKKESFPLTVTSAQKNPTAFYLCASDNRGLSTGELFFGEGSRLTVL.